This T cell receptor beta chain was sequenced during a study of cytomegalovirus exposure and HLA in healthy donors. Germline lookup yields CDR1 GTSNPN and CDR2 SVGIG (reference sequence). The CDR3 runs to 12 residues. Trimming removed 1 base at V and 4 bases at J, with 7 bases between. It was with 60 Vbeta and 13 Jbeta primers that the PCR ran. The assay was immunoSEQ multiplex PCR, and TCRdb's table has in-frame clones only and misses some. The data show some 110,000 clones, around three quarters seen once. Study conclusions and caveats: Sequencing likely caused a cluster of highly shared sequence variants. Serostatus for CMV was the only available immune exposure information.

With respect to this clone: Antigen specificity is unknown.

The origin of this receptor is a man aged 45-65 years in good health and CMV-seropositive. The sequenced sample was PBMCs. V gene TRBV30 combines with J gene TRBJ2-5; D possibly corresponds to TRBD1 (5 bases). The CDR3 nucleotides are TGTGCCTGGAGTGGACAGCGAGAGACCCAGTACTTC. Translation: CAWSGQRETQYF.